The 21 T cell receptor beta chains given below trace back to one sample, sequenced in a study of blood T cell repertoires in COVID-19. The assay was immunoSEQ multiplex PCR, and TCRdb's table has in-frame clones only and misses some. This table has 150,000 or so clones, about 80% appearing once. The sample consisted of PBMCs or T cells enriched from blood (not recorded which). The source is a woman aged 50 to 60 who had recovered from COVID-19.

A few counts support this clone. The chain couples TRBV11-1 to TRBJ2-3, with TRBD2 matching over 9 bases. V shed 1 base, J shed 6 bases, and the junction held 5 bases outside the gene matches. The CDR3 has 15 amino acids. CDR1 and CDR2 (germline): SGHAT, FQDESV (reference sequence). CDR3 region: CASSLVGSGGDTQYF. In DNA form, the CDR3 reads TGTGCCAGCAGCTTAGTGGGTAGCGGGGGTGATACGCAGTATTTT. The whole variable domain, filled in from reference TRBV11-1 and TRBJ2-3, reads EAEVAQSPRYKITEKSQAVAFWCDPISGHATLYWYRQILGQGPELLVQFQDESVVDDSQLPKDRFSAERLKGVDSTLKIQPAELGDSAMYLCASSLVGSGGDTQYFGPGTRLTVL.

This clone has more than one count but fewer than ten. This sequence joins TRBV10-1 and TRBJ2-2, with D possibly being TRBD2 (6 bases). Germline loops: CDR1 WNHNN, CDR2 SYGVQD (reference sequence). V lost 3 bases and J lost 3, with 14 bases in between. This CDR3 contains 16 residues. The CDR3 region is CASSDSREEDTGELFF. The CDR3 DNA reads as TGCGCCAGCAGTGACTCAAGGGAGGAGGACACCGGGGAGCTGTTTTTT.

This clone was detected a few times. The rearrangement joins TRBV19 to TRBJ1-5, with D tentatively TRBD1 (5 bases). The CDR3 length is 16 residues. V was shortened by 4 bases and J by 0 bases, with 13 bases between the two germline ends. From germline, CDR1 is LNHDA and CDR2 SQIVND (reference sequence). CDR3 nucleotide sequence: TGTGCCAGTAGTAGACGACAGTTTTTTAGCAATCAGCCCCAGCATTTT. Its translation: CASSRRQFFSNQPQHF.

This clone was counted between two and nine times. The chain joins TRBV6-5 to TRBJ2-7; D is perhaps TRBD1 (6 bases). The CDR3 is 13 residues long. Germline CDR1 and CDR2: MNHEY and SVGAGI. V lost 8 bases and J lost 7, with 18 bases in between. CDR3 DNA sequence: TGTGCCAGCGGGGCAGGGACATTCGAGGAGCAGTACTTC. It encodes CASGAGTFEEQYF.

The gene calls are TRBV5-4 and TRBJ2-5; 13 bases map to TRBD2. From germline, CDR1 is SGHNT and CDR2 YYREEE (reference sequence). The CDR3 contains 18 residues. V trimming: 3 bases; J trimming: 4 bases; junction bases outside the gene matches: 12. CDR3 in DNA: TGTGCCAGCAGCTATGGGACTAGCGGGGAAACGAAGGGAGAGACCCAGTACTTC. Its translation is CASSYGTSGETKGETQYF.

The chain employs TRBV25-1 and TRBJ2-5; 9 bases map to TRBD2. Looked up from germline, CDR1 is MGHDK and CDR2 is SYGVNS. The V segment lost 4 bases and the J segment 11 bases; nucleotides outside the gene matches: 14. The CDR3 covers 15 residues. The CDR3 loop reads CASSARGQRGATQYF. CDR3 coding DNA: TGTGCCAGCAGTGCTAGAGGGCAGCGGGGGGCCACGCAGTACTTC.

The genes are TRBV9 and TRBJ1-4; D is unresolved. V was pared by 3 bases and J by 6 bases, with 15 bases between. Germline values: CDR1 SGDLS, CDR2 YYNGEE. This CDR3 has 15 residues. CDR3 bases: TGTGCCAGCAGCGCCGTCCTCGACGAGGATGAAAAACTGTTTTTT. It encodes CASSAVLDEDEKLFF.

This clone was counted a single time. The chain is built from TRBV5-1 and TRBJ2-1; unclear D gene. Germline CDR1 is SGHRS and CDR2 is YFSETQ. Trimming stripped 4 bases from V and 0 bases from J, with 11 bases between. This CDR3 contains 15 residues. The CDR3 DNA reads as TGCGCCAGCAGCCCCGGAGTGAGCTCCTACAATGAGCAGTTCTTC. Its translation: CASSPGVSSYNEQFF.

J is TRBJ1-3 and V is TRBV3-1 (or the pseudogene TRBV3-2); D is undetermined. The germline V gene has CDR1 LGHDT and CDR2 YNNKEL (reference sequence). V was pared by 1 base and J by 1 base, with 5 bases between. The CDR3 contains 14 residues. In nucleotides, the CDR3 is TGTGCCAGCAGCCAAGGAGGTTCTGGAAACACCATATATTTT. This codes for CASSQGGSGNTIYF.

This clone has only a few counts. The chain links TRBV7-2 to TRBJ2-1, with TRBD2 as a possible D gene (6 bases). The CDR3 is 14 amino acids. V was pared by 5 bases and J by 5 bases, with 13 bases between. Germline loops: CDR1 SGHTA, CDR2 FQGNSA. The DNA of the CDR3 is TGTGCCAGCAGCGTAGGGACTGGAAACAATGAGCAGTTCTTC. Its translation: CASSVGTGNNEQFF. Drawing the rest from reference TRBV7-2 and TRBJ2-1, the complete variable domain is GAGVSQSPSNKVTEKGKDVELRCDPISGHTALYWYRQSLGQGLEFLIYFQGNSAPDKSGLPSDRFSAERTGGSVSTLTIQRTQQEDSAVYLCASSVGTGNNEQFFGPGTRLTVL.

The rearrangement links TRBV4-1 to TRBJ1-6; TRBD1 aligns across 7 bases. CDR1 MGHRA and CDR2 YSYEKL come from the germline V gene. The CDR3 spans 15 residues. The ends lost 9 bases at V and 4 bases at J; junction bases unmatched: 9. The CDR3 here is CASRAPGQYNSPLHF. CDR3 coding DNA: TGCGCCAGTAGAGCCCCGGGACAGTATAATTCACCCCTCCACTTT.

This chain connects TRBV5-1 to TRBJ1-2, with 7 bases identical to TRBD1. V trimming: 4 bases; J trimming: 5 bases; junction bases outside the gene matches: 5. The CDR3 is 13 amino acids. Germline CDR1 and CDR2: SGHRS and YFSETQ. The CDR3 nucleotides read TGCGCCAGCAGCATGGACAGGTTATATGGCTACACCTTC. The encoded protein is CASSMDRLYGYTF.

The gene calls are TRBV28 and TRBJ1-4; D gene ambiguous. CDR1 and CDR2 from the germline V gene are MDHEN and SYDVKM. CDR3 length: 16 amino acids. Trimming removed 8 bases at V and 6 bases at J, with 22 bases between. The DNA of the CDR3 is TGTGCCAGCGGAACCTCGCGGGTGAGGAGCGATGAAAAACTGTTTTTT. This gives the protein CASGTSRVRSDEKLFF.

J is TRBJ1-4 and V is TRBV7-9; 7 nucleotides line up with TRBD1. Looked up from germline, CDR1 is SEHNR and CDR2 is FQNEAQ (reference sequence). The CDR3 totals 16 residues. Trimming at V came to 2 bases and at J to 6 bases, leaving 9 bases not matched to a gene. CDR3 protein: CASSLNYGQVDEKLFF. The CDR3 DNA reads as TGTGCCAGCAGCTTAAATTACGGACAGGTTGATGAAAAACTGTTTTTT.

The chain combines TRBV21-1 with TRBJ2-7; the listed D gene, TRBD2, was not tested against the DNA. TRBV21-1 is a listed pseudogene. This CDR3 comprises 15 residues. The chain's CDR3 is CASSKGVKFSYEQYV. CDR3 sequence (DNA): TGTGCCAGCAGCAAAGGCGTTAAGTTCTCCTACGAGCAGTACGTC.

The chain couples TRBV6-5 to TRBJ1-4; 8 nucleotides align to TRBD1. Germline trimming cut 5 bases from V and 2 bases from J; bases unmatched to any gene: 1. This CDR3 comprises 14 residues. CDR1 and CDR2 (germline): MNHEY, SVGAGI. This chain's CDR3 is CASSNRGTNEKLFF. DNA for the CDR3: TGTGCCAGCAGTAACAGGGGGACTAATGAAAAACTGTTTTTT.

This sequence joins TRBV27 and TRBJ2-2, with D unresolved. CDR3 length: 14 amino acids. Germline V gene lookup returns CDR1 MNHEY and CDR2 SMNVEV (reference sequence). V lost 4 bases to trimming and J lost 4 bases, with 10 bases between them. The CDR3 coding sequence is TGTGCCAGCAGTTGGAGACTTCTCACCGGGGAGCTGTTTTTT. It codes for CASSWRLLTGELFF.

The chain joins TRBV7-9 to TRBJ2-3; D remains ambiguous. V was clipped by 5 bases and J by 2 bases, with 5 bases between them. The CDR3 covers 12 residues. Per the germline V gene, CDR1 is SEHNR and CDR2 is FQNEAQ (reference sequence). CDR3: CASSRVTDTQYF. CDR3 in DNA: TGTGCCAGCAGCCGGGTCACAGATACGCAGTATTTT.

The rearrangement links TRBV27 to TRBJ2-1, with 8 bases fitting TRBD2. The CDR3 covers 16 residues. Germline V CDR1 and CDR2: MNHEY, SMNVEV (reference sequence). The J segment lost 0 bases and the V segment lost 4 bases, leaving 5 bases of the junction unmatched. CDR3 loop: CASSSGLGRSYNEQFF. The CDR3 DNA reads TGTGCCAGCAGTTCGGGACTAGGGCGCTCCTACAATGAGCAGTTCTTC.

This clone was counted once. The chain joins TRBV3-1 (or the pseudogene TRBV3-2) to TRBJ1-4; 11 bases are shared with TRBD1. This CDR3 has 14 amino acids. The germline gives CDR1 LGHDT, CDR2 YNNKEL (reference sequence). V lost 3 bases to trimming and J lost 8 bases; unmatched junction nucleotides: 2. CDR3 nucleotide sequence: TGTGCCAGCAGCCAGGACAGGGGGCAGGAAAAACTGTTTTTT. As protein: CASSQDRGQEKLFF.

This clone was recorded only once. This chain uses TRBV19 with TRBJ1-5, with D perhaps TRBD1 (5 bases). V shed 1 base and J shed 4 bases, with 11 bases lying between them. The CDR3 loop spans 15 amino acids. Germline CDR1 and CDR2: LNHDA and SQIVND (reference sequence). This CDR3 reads CASSIAATVNQPQHF. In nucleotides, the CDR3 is TGTGCCAGTAGTATAGCTGCGACAGTTAATCAGCCCCAGCATTTT.